The clone carrying this T cell receptor (beta chain) came up many times. The data originate from a study of blood T cell repertoires in COVID-19. The overall study: The United States, Italy and Spain were the sources of the acute and convalescent COVID-19 samples. PBMCs, B-cell-depleted T cells, or T cells provided the cDNA or gDNA that made up the material.

How the authors handled the data: Using reference gene primer amplification, nucleated cell counts were estimated. Some clones are missing from TCRdb's copy, which holds only in-frame ones; the method was immunoSEQ multiplex PCR. The DNA was the basis for D and trimming; V, J and clone size are from that table. The sample includes roughly 100,000 clones, 60% to 85% of them seen just once. The material sequenced was peripheral blood. The receptor was isolated from an elderly woman with acute or convalescent COVID-19.

CDR3 loop: CASSVDHLDTQYF. Here the CDR3 DNA reads TGTGCCAGCAGCGTAGATCATTTAGATACGCAGTATTTT. The rearrangement uses TRBV9 and TRBJ2-3; D is uncertain. The CDR3 is made up of 13 amino acids. V lost 0 bases, J lost 5 bases, and 7 bases lay in between. Germline values: CDR1 SGDLS, CDR2 YYNGEE.